The clone carrying this T cell receptor (beta chain) occurred a few times. No antigen is known for it. Germline and junction disagree at one end, which may indicate a read error. CDR3 size: 18 residues. Per the germline V gene, CDR1 is MGHRA and CDR2 is YSYEKL. With 60 Vbeta and 13 Jbeta primers, the PCR was carried out. Sequencing used immunoSEQ multiplex PCR; TCRdb keeps in-frame clones, though not all of them. The sample has roughly 160,000 clones, roughly two thirds seen once. The data originate from a study of cytomegalovirus exposure and HLA in healthy donors. General study findings and limits: Upon later analysis, HLA-associated TCR beta chains proved more clonally expanded than other, equally common chains. HLA alleles showed associations with 16,951 TCR beta sequences in a later analysis, at a 0.05 false discovery rate.

The sample comprised PBMCs. The source is a woman aged 30 to 39 in good health and CMV-seronegative. This chain connects TRBV4-1 to TRBJ1-5; the D gene is possibly TRBD1 (5 bases). The CDR3 region has the DNA TGCGCCAGCAGTCAAGAACGAACCGGGACCGCGGGAAATCAGCCCCAGCATTTT. Translating gives CASSQERTGTAGNQPQHF.